This TCR beta chain was documented in a study of blood T cell repertoires in COVID-19. At the level of the study: The study drew acute and convalescent COVID-19 samples from the United States, Italy and Spain. PBMCs, B-cell-depleted T cells, or T cells provided the cDNA or gDNA that made up the material.

In the original analysis: Amplification from reference gene primers served as the basis for estimated nucleated cell counts. The repertoire was sequenced with immunoSEQ multiplex PCR; TCRdb's copy has only in-frame clones and lacks some. V and J calls and clone size follow that table, whereas D and trimming were derived from the DNA. Found here are 180,000 or so clones, more than 80% of them singletons; the top ten hold 7.5% to 9.5%. Germline assignment: CDR1 SEHNR and CDR2 FQNEAQ (reference sequence). The CDR3 contains 18 residues. The V end lost 1 base, the J end lost 0 bases, and 15 bases lay between the germline ends.

The chain uses TRBV7-9 and TRBJ2-2; a possible D gene is TRBD1 (5 bases). Material: peripheral blood. The clonotype originates from a woman in her sixties with acute or convalescent COVID-19. The CDR3 reads CASSLGGSTRTNTGELFF. In DNA, the CDR3 is TGTGCCAGCAGCTTAGGGGGCAGTACAAGGACGAACACCGGGGAGCTGTTTTTT.